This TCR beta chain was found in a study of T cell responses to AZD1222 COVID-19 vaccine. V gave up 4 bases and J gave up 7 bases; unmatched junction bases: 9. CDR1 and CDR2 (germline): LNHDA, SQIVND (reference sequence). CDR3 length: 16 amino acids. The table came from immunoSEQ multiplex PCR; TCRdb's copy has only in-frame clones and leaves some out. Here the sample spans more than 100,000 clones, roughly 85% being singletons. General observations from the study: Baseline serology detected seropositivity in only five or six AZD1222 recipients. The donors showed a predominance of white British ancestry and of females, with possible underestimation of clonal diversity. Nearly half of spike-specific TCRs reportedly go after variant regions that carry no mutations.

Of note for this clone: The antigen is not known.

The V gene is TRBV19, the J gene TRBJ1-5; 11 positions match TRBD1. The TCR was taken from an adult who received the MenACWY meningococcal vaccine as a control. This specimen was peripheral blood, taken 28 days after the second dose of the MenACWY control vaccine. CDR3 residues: CASSRTGGADHQPQHF. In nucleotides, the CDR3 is TGTGCCAGTAGTAGGACAGGGGGCGCGGATCACCAGCCCCAGCATTTT.